The 32 T cell receptor beta chains below come from one sample, sequenced in a study of control samples from healthy donors and cancer patients. Sequenced by immunoSEQ multiplex PCR; TCRdb stores in-frame clones only, minus some. Here the sample spans tens of thousands of clones, around 87% being singletons. Sample: PBMCs. Receptors were obtained from an older woman with lung cancer.

The chain has TRBV5-8 and TRBJ2-2, with 7 bases that match TRBD2. This CDR3 is 13 amino acids long. Trimming took 7 bases from V and 1 from J; bases not matched to a gene: 1. The germline V gene has CDR1 SGHTS and CDR2 YDEGEE. DNA of the CDR3: TGTGCCAGCGGCGGGGGGAACACCGGGGAGCTGTTTTTT. Its protein is CASGGGNTGELFF.

V usage is TRBV3-1 (or the pseudogene TRBV3-2) and J usage is TRBJ2-1, with a possible D match to TRBD2 (6 bases). The CDR3 spans 15 residues. Germline V lookup: CDR1 LGHDT, CDR2 YNNKEL (reference sequence). Between the trimmed V and J ends, which lost 4 bases and 12 bases, there was a span of 22 bases. The CDR3: CASSPRTILAAGQFF. As DNA, the CDR3 is TGTGCCAGCAGCCCAAGGACTATCCTTGCGGCGGGGCAGTTCTTC.

The sample holds one count of this clone. The rearrangement uses TRBV24-1 and TRBJ1-2; D is possibly TRBD1 (5 bases). V lost 2 bases to trimming and J lost 5 bases, with 14 bases between them. Germline V lookup: CDR1 KGHDR, CDR2 SFDVKD. This CDR3 region has 15 residues. CDR3 region: CATSDSLSGPYGYTF. The CDR3 DNA reads TGTGCCACCAGTGATTCACTATCGGGGCCTTATGGCTACACCTTC.

The chain carries TRBV11-2 and TRBJ1-1, with a tentative D call TRBD1 (5 bases). The CDR3 is 14 residues long. Germline V gene lookup returns CDR1 SGHAT and CDR2 FQNNGV. Trimming cost V 2 bases and J 2 bases, with 9 bases left between them. CDR3 bases: TGTGCCAGCAGCTTACAGCAGGGAAACACTGAAGCTTTCTTT. Translation gives CASSLQQGNTEAFF.

The V gene is TRBV3-1 (or the pseudogene TRBV3-2), the J gene TRBJ2-2; tentatively, D is TRBD2 (5 bases). The V end was cut by 1 base, the J end by 7 bases, with 10 bases between. The CDR3 has 14 amino acids. Germline-derived CDR1 and CDR2 are LGHDT and YNNKEL (reference sequence). The CDR3 DNA follows: TGTGCCAGCAGCCAAGTAATCGGGGACGGGGAGCTGTTTTTT. Translation gives CASSQVIGDGELFF.

The chain recombines TRBV4-1 with TRBJ2-7, with TRBD1 identical over 10 bases. Germline values: CDR1 MGHRA, CDR2 YSYEKL. CDR3 length equals 17 residues. After removal of 0 bases from V and 6 bases from J, the junction contained 11 bases not matched to a gene. The CDR3 nucleotides read TGCGCCAGCAGCCAAGACCCGACAGGGGGCGCCCTGGGCGAGCAGTACTTC. It is translated as CASSQDPTGGALGEQYF.

The chain recombines TRBV2 with TRBJ2-3, with a weak D call TRBD2 (7 bases). Germline CDR1 is SNHLY and CDR2 is FYNNEI. V was trimmed by 4 bases and J by 4 bases, leaving 18 bases between them. The CDR3 contains 16 residues. The CDR3: CASSGGAGGTADTQYF. Written as DNA, the CDR3 is TGTGCCAGCAGTGGGGGGGCCGGGGGGACCGCAGATACGCAGTATTTT.

The rearrangement links TRBV5-4 to TRBJ2-7; the match to TRBD1 covers 9 bases. V was pared by 4 bases and J by 3 bases, with 8 bases of the junction left unmatched. The CDR3 runs 15 residues. Germline-derived CDR1 and CDR2 are SGHNT and YYREEE (reference sequence). For the CDR3, the DNA is TGTGCCAGCAGCACCCCGGGACAGGGCGTCTACGAGCAGTACTTC. This encodes CASSTPGQGVYEQYF.

The chain recombines TRBV12-3 or TRBV12-4 with TRBJ1-2; D is uncertain. V was clipped by 7 bases and J by 8 bases, with 14 bases between them. The CDR3 runs 12 residues. CDR3 residues: CASTSRVEGYTF. Here the CDR3 DNA reads TGTGCCAGCACCTCAAGGGTAGAAGGCTACACCTTC.

The J gene is TRBJ1-5, the V gene TRBV30; weak D call: TRBD1 (5 bases). Germline assignment: CDR1 GTSNPN and CDR2 SVGIG (reference sequence). The CDR3 covers 16 residues. V lost 2 bases and J lost 3, with 17 bases in between. In DNA form, the CDR3 reads TGTGCCTGGAGTCCCCTGGGGGGGGGTAACAATCAGCCCCAGCATTTT. It is translated as CAWSPLGGGNNQPQHF.

This chain joins TRBV10-1 and TRBJ2-3; tentatively, D is TRBD1 (5 bases). CDR1 is WNHNN and CDR2 is SYGVQD in the germline V gene (reference sequence). The CDR3 is 14 amino acids. V lost 7 bases to trimming and J lost 9 bases, with 20 bases between them. CDR3 region: CASTREPGSKTQYF. The CDR3, as DNA: TGCGCCAGCACACGTGAGCCAGGGTCCAAGACGCAGTATTTT.

The genes are TRBV6-1 and TRBJ2-7; D is tentatively TRBD1 or TRBD2 (6 bases each). V was pared by 3 bases and J by 2 bases, with 14 bases between. Looked up from germline, CDR1 is MNHNS and CDR2 is SASEGT. The CDR3 runs to 15 residues. The CDR3 loop reads CASSEGRGPTYEQYF. CDR3 DNA: TGTGCCAGCAGTGAGGGCCGGGGGCCGACCTACGAGCAGTACTTC.

The gene calls are TRBV5-4 and TRBJ1-2; 7 positions agree with TRBD1. The CDR3 length is 16 residues. After removal of 6 bases from V and 0 bases from J, the junction contained 11 bases not matched to a gene. Germline CDR1 SGHNT, CDR2 YYREEE (reference sequence). In DNA, the CDR3 is TGTGCCAGCATCCGGAAGGGGGCGCCAGCTAACTATGGCTACACCTTC. This gives the protein CASIRKGAPANYGYTF.

The chain joins TRBV6-5 to TRBJ1-2, with a tentative D call TRBD1 (6 bases). There are 14 residues in the CDR3. The V and J ends lost 7 bases and 0 bases respectively, with 12 bases between them. Germline V gene sequence: CDR1 MNHEY, CDR2 SVGAGI. This chain's CDR3 is CASTGTSPNYGYTF. CDR3 nucleotides: TGTGCCAGCACCGGGACAAGCCCTAACTATGGCTACACCTTC.

CDR3 DNA: TGTGCCAGCAGCTTAGGCGGATCTTCCTTCACAGATACGCAGTATTTT. Protein product: CASSLGGSSFTDTQYF. The chain has TRBV7-9 and TRBJ2-3, with D hard to call. Trimming took 1 base from V and 2 from J, leaving 13 bases between them. Germline lookup yields CDR1 SEHNR and CDR2 FQNEAQ (reference sequence). This CDR3 spans 16 amino acids.

The chain links TRBV10-3 to TRBJ1-2; 10 nucleotides line up with TRBD1. V lost 4 bases, J lost 6 bases, and 2 bases stayed unmatched. This CDR3 is built from 13 residues. Germline V gene lookup returns CDR1 ENHRY and CDR2 SYGVKD. CDR3 amino acids: CAISADRGHGYTF. DNA of the CDR3: TGTGCCATCAGTGCAGACAGGGGGCATGGCTACACCTTC.

The CDR3 loop is CASSLKGSGAGYTF. CDR3 bases: TGTGCCAGCAGTTTAAAAGGGTCAGGGGCTGGCTACACCTTC. This chain links TRBV28 with TRBJ1-2; TRBD1 is a possible D gene (6 bases). Germline V lookup: CDR1 MDHEN, CDR2 SYDVKM. This CDR3 has 14 amino acids. Deletions cut 2 bases from V and 7 bases from J, with 14 bases between.

The J gene is TRBJ2-7, the V gene TRBV19, with D perhaps TRBD1 (5 bases). V was shortened by 6 bases and J by 2 bases, with 8 bases between the two germline ends. Germline CDR1 LNHDA, CDR2 SQIVND (reference sequence). The CDR3 is 12 residues long. In nucleotides, the CDR3 is TGTGCCAGTAGAGGGGTACCCTACGAGCAGTACTTC. Protein: CASRGVPYEQYF.

The rearrangement joins TRBV28 to TRBJ2-2, with 7 bases identical to TRBD1. The CDR3 is made up of 15 amino acids. V lost 4 bases and J lost 4; bases outside the gene matches: 6. Germline CDR1 MDHEN, CDR2 SYDVKM. The CDR3 DNA is TGTGCCAGCAGTTCACAGGGGTCGGGCACCGGGGAGCTGTTTTTT. Translating gives CASSSQGSGTGELFF.

This clone was observed a few times. The genes are TRBV5-6 and TRBJ1-5; D perhaps matches TRBD1 (6 bases). The length of the CDR3 is 14 residues. Germline V CDR1 and CDR2: SGHDT, YYEEEE. Trimming left V 4 bases short and J 3 bases short, with 11 bases between. The CDR3 sequence is CASSVTGNNQPQHF. CDR3 in DNA: TGTGCCAGCAGCGTAACAGGGAACAATCAGCCCCAGCATTTT. The whole variable domain, remainder taken from reference TRBV5-6 and TRBJ1-5, is DAGVTQSPTHLIKTRGQQVTLRCSPKSGHDTVSWYQQALGQGPQFIFQYYEEEERQRGNFPDRFSGHQFPNYSSELNVNALLLGDSALYLCASSVTGNNQPQHFGDGTRLSIL.

This rearrangement joins TRBV10-3 to TRBJ1-4; 7 nucleotides align to TRBD1. CDR1 and CDR2 from the germline V gene are ENHRY and SYGVKD. This CDR3 comprises 16 residues. Losses at the gene ends were 5 bases for V and 7 bases for J; bases not matched to a gene: 13. CDR3 DNA: TGTGCCATCAGTAGGGGACAGAGCGAACGGGGTGAAAAACTGTTTTTT. Translating gives CAISRGQSERGEKLFF.

This clone was detected a few times. V is TRBV2 and J is TRBJ2-7; 7 nucleotides agree with TRBD1. CDR1 SNHLY and CDR2 FYNNEI come from the germline V gene. The CDR3 loop spans 12 amino acids. Trimming at V came to 6 bases and at J to 7 bases, leaving 6 bases not matched to a gene. The CDR3 DNA reads as TGTGCCAGCAGCTTCACAGGGGAAGAGCAGTACTTC. Translated, it gives CASSFTGEEQYF.

The chain couples TRBV3-1 (or the pseudogene TRBV3-2) to TRBJ1-1, with D maybe TRBD1 (5 bases). The CDR3 runs to 14 residues. With 3 bases removed from V and 6 bases from J, the gap between germline ends came to 14 bases. The V gene's germline CDR1 is LGHDT and CDR2 YNNKEL (reference sequence). This chain's CDR3 is CASSHQTGEAEAFF. The CDR3, as DNA: TGTGCCAGCAGCCACCAAACGGGGGAGGCTGAAGCTTTCTTT.

The V and J genes are TRBV3-1 (or the pseudogene TRBV3-2) and TRBJ2-7; 11 nucleotides agree with TRBD2. V lost 5 bases to trimming and J lost 6 bases; unmatched junction nucleotides: 9. The CDR3 spans 15 residues. Per germline, CDR1 LGHDT and CDR2 YNNKEL (reference sequence). As DNA, the CDR3 is TGTGCCAGCAGCTTCACTAGCGGGGGAGGATCCGAGCAGTACTTC. This encodes CASSFTSGGGSEQYF.

The chain uses TRBV11-3 and TRBJ2-5; TRBD2 might be the D (5 bases). There are 12 residues in the CDR3. Germline lookup yields CDR1 SGHNT and CDR2 YENEEA. V lost 9 bases and J lost 2, with 10 bases in between. CDR3 protein: CASRGPQETQYF. The DNA of the CDR3 is TGTGCCAGTCGGGGTCCACAAGAGACCCAGTACTTC.

The chain uses TRBV19 and TRBJ2-7; 9 nucleotides align to TRBD1. After removal of 10 bases from V and 3 bases from J, the junction contained 10 bases not matched to a gene. The length of the CDR3 is 14 residues. Looked up from germline, CDR1 is LNHDA and CDR2 is SQIVND (reference sequence). The chain's CDR3 is CATSLGTGRYEQYF. CDR3 nucleotide sequence: TGTGCCACCTCTTTGGGGACAGGGCGCTACGAGCAGTACTTC.

CDR3 nucleotide sequence: TGTGCCAGCAGCGGCCACACCATATATTTT. Its translation: CASSGHTIYF. The V call is TRBV9, the J call TRBJ1-3, with D unresolved. V shed 3 bases and J shed 8 bases, with 3 bases lying between them. CDR1 and CDR2 from the germline V gene are SGDLS and YYNGEE. This CDR3 is 10 amino acids long.

The rearrangement uses TRBV7-2 and TRBJ2-1; 9 positions match TRBD2. The germline V gene has CDR1 SGHTA and CDR2 FQGNSA. The CDR3 covers 16 residues. J was trimmed by 8 bases and V by 5 bases; bases with no gene match: 13. For the CDR3, the DNA is TGTGCCAGCAGCGTCCCGGGACTAGCAGTAGTGGATGAGCAGTTCTTC. Its translation: CASSVPGLAVVDEQFF.

The genes are TRBV27 and TRBJ1-1, with no clear D. This CDR3 spans 14 amino acids. Per the germline V gene, CDR1 is MNHEY and CDR2 is SMNVEV (reference sequence). V lost 3 bases, J lost 1 base, and 9 bases lay in between. The CDR3 DNA reads as TGTGCCAGCAGTTTCCTATCAGGGAACACTGAAGCTTTCTTT. Translated: CASSFLSGNTEAFF.

V and J are TRBV14 and TRBJ2-7; 9 bases agree with TRBD1. The CDR3 has 14 residues. The ends lost 4 bases at V and 6 bases at J; junction bases unmatched: 7. In germline, CDR1 is SGHDN, CDR2 FVKESK. In DNA form, the CDR3 reads TGTGCCAGCAGCCCCTACAGGGGGCGGGCCGAGCAGTACTTC. Protein product: CASSPYRGRAEQYF.

The table lists this clone with a few counts. The chain has TRBV7-6 and TRBJ1-5; D perhaps matches TRBD1 (5 bases). Between the trimmed V and J ends, which lost 4 bases and 2 bases, there was a span of 27 bases. This CDR3 contains 20 residues. CDR1 is SGHVS and CDR2 is FNYEAQ in the germline V gene. CDR3 sequence reads: CASSSPDVGRAGGGNQPQHF. Here the CDR3 DNA reads TGTGCCAGCAGCTCTCCCGACGTGGGGCGAGCGGGGGGTGGCAATCAGCCCCAGCATTTT.

This sequence joins TRBV14 and TRBJ1-2; D gene unclear. Trimming removed 4 bases from V and 7 bases from J, with 13 bases in between. Germline V lookup: CDR1 SGHDN, CDR2 FVKESK. The CDR3 is made up of 13 amino acids. The CDR3 here is CASSPVATSGYTF. The CDR3 DNA follows: TGTGCCAGCAGCCCGGTTGCCACGAGTGGCTACACCTTC.